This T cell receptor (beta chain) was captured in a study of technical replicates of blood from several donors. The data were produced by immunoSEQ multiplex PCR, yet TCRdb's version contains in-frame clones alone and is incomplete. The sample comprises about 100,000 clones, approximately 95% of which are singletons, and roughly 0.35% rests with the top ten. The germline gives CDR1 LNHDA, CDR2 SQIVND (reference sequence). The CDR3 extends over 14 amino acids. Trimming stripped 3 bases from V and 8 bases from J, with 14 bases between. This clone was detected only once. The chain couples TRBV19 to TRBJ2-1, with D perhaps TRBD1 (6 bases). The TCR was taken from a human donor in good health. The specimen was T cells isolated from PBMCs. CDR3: CASSMDLEGDEQFF. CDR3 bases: TGTGCCAGTAGTATGGACCTTGAGGGGGATGAGCAGTTCTTC.